This T cell receptor beta chain was sequenced for a study of blood T cell repertoires in COVID-19. The data were produced by immunoSEQ multiplex PCR, yet TCRdb's version contains in-frame clones alone and is incomplete. The sample records fewer than 85,000 clones, 80% to 90% being singletons. Germline V CDR1 and CDR2: SGDLS, YYNGEE. The CDR3 is 19 residues long. V shed 4 bases and J 4 bases; nucleotides not matched to a gene: 15. The rearrangement uses TRBV9 and TRBJ2-2; 11 nucleotides line up with TRBD1. The sequence was collected from an older woman with acute or convalescent COVID-19. The sequencing input was peripheral blood. In DNA form, the CDR3 reads TGTGCCAGCAGCCCACGGACAGGGGGCGCAACGGGGGGCACCGGGGAGCTGTTTTTT. It translates to CASSPRTGGATGGTGELFF. Supplemented by reference TRBV9 and TRBJ2-2, the full variable domain reads DSGVTQTPKHLITATGQRVTLRCSPRSGDLSVYWYQQSLDQGLQFLIQYYNGEERAKGNILERFSAQQFPDLHSELNLSSLELGDSALYFCASSPRTGGATGGTGELFFGEGSRLTVL.